Shown below are 17 T cell receptor beta chains from a single sample sequenced in a study of T-cell memory formation after mild COVID-19. MiXCR, applied by TCRdb to the 5' RACE reads, yields one record per CDR3 protein. The sample yields some 490,000 distinct CDR3 sequences, 15% to 20% seen once. The specimen was PBMCs or a T cell subset sorted from them (not recorded which). Receptors originate from an adult woman who had mild COVID-19 (a few samples of this study predate the infection). Cell type and time point are not known.

This clonotype has only a few counts. The chain uses TRBV5-4 and TRBJ2-7, with unresolved D. The CDR3 is made up of 11 amino acids. Trimming stripped 4 bases from V and 8 bases from J, with 10 bases between. Germline V gene sequence: CDR1 SGHNT, CDR2 YYREEE (reference sequence). This CDR3 is CASSLSGQQYF. The CDR3 coding sequence is TGTGCCAGCAGCCTCTCAGGCCAGCAGTACTTC. The whole variable domain, remainder taken from reference TRBV5-4 and TRBJ2-7, is ETGVTQSPTHLIKTRGQQVTLRCSSQSGHNTVSWYQQALGQGPQFIFQYYREEENGRGNFPPRFSGLQFPNYSSELNVNALELDDSALYLCASSLSGQQYFGPGTRLTVT.

The rearrangement joins TRBV11-2 to TRBJ2-7; TRBD1 aligns across 8 bases. CDR3 size: 15 residues. Germline V gene data show CDR1 as SGHAT and CDR2 as FQNNGV. J gave up 4 bases and V 1 base, and 6 bases lay outside the gene matches. The CDR3 spells CASSLARDRLYEQYF. For the CDR3, the DNA is TGTGCCAGCAGCTTAGCCCGGGACAGGTTATACGAGCAGTACTTC. Supplemented by reference TRBV11-2 and TRBJ2-7, the full variable domain reads EAGVAQSPRYKIIEKRQSVAFWCNPISGHATLYWYQQILGQGPKLLIQFQNNGVVDDSQLPKDRFSAERLKGVDSTLKIQPAKLEDSAVYLCASSLARDRLYEQYFGPGTRLTVT.

The CDR3 sequence: CASSQLRTGHYGYTF. The CDR3 DNA sequence: TGCGCCAGCAGCCAACTCAGGACAGGACACTATGGCTACACCTTC. The V call is TRBV4-1, the J call TRBJ1-2, with 7 bases aligning to TRBD1. With 2 bases clipped from V and 3 bases from J, the junction kept 6 bases outside the gene matches. Germline V gene lookup returns CDR1 MGHRA and CDR2 YSYEKL. The CDR3 has 15 residues.

The CDR3 DNA sequence: TGTGCCAGCAGCCCACATCAGGGTGATACGCAGTATTTT. Its protein product is CASSPHQGDTQYF. The rearrangement joins TRBV5-6 to TRBJ2-3; D possibly corresponds to TRBD1 (5 bases). CDR1 is SGHDT, CDR2 YYEEEE, per germline. The V gene lost 4 bases and the J gene lost 6 bases, with 12 bases spanning the gap. The CDR3 contains 13 residues.

This rearrangement joins TRBV6-5 to TRBJ2-1, with 7 bases that match TRBD2. CDR3 length: 16 amino acids. J lost 8 bases, V lost 2 bases, and 12 bases had no gene match. CDR1 MNHEY and CDR2 SVGAGI come from the germline V gene. The CDR3 bases are TGTGCCAGCAGTTACGAGGGCGGGAGTTGGAAGGATGAGCAGTTCTTC. This translates into CASSYEGGSWKDEQFF.

To note about this clonotype: The CDR3 carries no conserved terminal phenylalanine or tryptophan, so it likely arises from a read error. The chain has TRBV6-6 and TRBJ2-5, with D unclear. V gave up 5 bases and J gave up 4 bases, with 11 bases separating them. There are 13 residues in the CDR3. Germline V gene data show CDR1 as MNHNY and CDR2 as SVGAGI (reference sequence). The CDR3 loop is CASSKELGETQYL. The CDR3 nucleotides are TGTGCCAGCAGTAAGGAGTTGGGAGAGACCCAGTACTTA.

This chain connects TRBV19 to TRBJ2-3, with D possibly matching TRBD1 (5 bases). This CDR3 has 14 amino acids. Per germline, CDR1 LNHDA and CDR2 SQIVND (reference sequence). The V and J ends lost 4 bases and 5 bases respectively, with 13 bases between them. The CDR3 loop reads CASSTGPRGDTQYF. CDR3 nucleotides: TGTGCCAGTAGTACCGGGCCTAGGGGAGATACGCAGTATTTT.

V and J are TRBV24-1 and TRBJ2-3, with D possibly matching TRBD1 (6 bases). CDR3 length: 15 residues. Germline CDR1 reads KGHDR; CDR2 reads SFDVKD. V was shortened by 5 bases and J by 3 bases, with 14 bases between the two germline ends. CDR3 sequence (DNA): TGTGCCACCAGTGCTCAACAGGGTATTACAGATACGCAGTATTTT. Encoded protein: CATSAQQGITDTQYF.

This rearrangement joins TRBV5-1 to TRBJ1-5; perhaps TRBD1 as D (5 bases). Germline values: CDR1 SGHRS, CDR2 YFSETQ. V shed 7 bases and J shed 4 bases, with 12 bases lying between them. The CDR3 is 13 residues long. The CDR3 spells CASLGTENQPQHF. DNA of the CDR3: TGCGCCAGCTTAGGGACTGAGAATCAGCCCCAGCATTTT.

This clonotype was observed a few times. This chain uses TRBV29-1 with TRBJ2-3; possible D gene TRBD1, 5 bases. Trimming took off 6 bases at V and 1 base at J, with 11 bases between the two ends. This CDR3 is 13 amino acids long. The germline V gene has CDR1 SQVTM and CDR2 ANQGSEA. DNA of the CDR3: TGCAGCGTCGCCCCCAGGGGCACAGATACGCAGTATTTT. It codes for CSVAPRGTDTQYF.

This clonotype was detected only a few times. This chain uses TRBV21-1 with TRBJ2-1; TRBD2 reflects the table's D call only, with no check against the DNA. TRBV21-1 is assigned pseudogene status. The CDR3 extends over 15 amino acids. Here the CDR3 DNA reads TGTGCCAGCAGCCCCCGGGACTACCTGAACAATGAGCAGTTCTTC. It specifies CASSPRDYLNNEQFF.

This clonotype has more than one count but fewer than ten. The gene calls are TRBV12-3 or TRBV12-4 and TRBJ2-5; D is unclear. This CDR3 has 13 amino acids. The ends were cut back, 3 bases at V and 2 bases at J, with 7 bases in the middle. The CDR3 here is CASSFGPQETQYF. DNA of the CDR3: TGTGCCAGCAGTTTCGGGCCACAAGAGACCCAGTACTTC.

Many counts were recorded for this clonotype. The genes are TRBV4-1 and TRBJ2-5; tentative D call: TRBD2 (6 bases). The germline CDR1 and CDR2 sequences are MGHRA and YSYEKL. The V gene lost 1 base and the J gene lost 2 bases, with 11 bases spanning the gap. There are 15 residues in the CDR3. The CDR3 sequence: CASSQAPGTQETQYF. DNA for the CDR3: TGCGCCAGCAGCCAAGCCCCAGGGACTCAAGAGACCCAGTACTTC.

This clonotype was observed a handful of times. The CDR3 coding sequence is TGCGCCAGCAGCTCGGGACAGGGGGTCACTGAAGCTTTCTTT. The encoded protein is CASSSGQGVTEAFF. This rearrangement joins TRBV5-1 to TRBJ1-1; 11 bases match TRBD1. The CDR3 consists of 14 residues. Losses at the gene ends were 3 bases for V and 4 bases for J; bases not matched to a gene: 2. CDR1 SGHRS and CDR2 YFSETQ come from the germline V gene.

This clonotype has a handful of counts. The chain joins TRBV6-9 to TRBJ2-3; D gene ambiguous. The CDR3 length is 14 residues. The germline V and J ends were trimmed by 6 bases and 4 bases, with 14 bases remaining between them. From germline, CDR1 is MNHGY and CDR2 SVAAGI. CDR3 protein: CASRRTAPPDTQYF. In DNA form, the CDR3 reads TGTGCCAGCAGAAGAACAGCCCCCCCAGATACGCAGTATTTT.

This clonotype was detected ten times or more. The chain couples TRBV25-1 to TRBJ1-6; D not resolved. In germline, CDR1 is MGHDK, CDR2 SYGVNS. Between the trimmed V and J ends, which lost 5 bases and 8 bases, there was a span of 13 bases. CDR3 length: 14 amino acids. In nucleotides, the CDR3 is TGTGCCAGCAGTTCATCGGGTCGGGATTCACCCCTCCACTTT. The encoded protein is CASSSSGRDSPLHF.

This clonotype was seen a few times. The rearrangement joins TRBV10-3 to TRBJ2-7; D gene unclear. Germline CDR1 is ENHRY and CDR2 is SYGVKD. This CDR3 has 12 residues. Trimming removed 3 bases from V and 3 bases from J, with 6 bases in between. The CDR3 spells CAISEHLYEQYF. CDR3 nucleotide sequence: TGTGCCATCAGTGAACACCTCTACGAGCAGTACTTC.